What follows describes a single T cell receptor (beta chain). The sample comes from a study of blood T cell repertoires in COVID-19. CDR3 length: 16 residues. Germline-derived CDR1 and CDR2 are MDHEN and SYDVKM. The trim removed 2 bases at V and 5 bases at J, leaving 8 bases unmatched. How the authors handled the data: Estimation of nucleated cell counts was performed using reference gene primer amplification. Profiled with immunoSEQ multiplex PCR; TCRdb holds only in-frame clones, not every one. V, J and clone size derive from that table, while D and trimming were established from the DNA sequence. The sample carries some 290,000 clones, around four fifths recorded once.

The receptor was isolated from a man aged 55 to 70 who had recovered from COVID-19. The chain uses TRBV28 and TRBJ2-2; 7 bases fit TRBD2. Sequencing used peripheral blood. The CDR3 nucleotides are TGTGCCAGCAGTTTAATGACTAGCCGGGGGACCGGGGAGCTGTTTTTT. It encodes CASSLMTSRGTGELFF.